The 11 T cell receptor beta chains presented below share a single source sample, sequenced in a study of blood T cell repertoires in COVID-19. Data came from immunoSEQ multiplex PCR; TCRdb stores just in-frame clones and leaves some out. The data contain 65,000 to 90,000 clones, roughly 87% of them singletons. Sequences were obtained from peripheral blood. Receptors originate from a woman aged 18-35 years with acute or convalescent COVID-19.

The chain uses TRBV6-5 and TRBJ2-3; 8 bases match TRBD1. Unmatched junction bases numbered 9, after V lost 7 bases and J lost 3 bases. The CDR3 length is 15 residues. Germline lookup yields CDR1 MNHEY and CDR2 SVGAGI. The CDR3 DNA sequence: TGTGCCAGCAAAAGCAGGGGGCCGGAGACAGATACGCAGTATTTT. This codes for CASKSRGPETDTQYF.

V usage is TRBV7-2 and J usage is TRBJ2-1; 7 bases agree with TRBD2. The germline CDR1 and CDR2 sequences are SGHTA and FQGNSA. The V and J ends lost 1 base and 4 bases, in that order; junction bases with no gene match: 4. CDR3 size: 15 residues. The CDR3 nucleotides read TGTGCCAGCAGCTTAGGAGGGACTACTTACAATGAGCAGTTCTTC. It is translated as CASSLGGTTYNEQFF. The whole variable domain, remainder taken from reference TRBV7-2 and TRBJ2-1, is GAGVSQSPSNKVTEKGKDVELRCDPISGHTALYWYRQSLGQGLEFLIYFQGNSAPDKSGLPSDRFSAERTGGSVSTLTIQRTQQEDSAVYLCASSLGGTTYNEQFFGPGTRLTVL.

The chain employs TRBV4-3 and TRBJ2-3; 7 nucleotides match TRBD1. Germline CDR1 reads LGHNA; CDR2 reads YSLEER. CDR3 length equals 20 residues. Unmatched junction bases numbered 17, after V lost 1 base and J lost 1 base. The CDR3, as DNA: TGCGCCAGCAGCCAAGGAGTCAACAGGGGAGCCTTTGGGGGCACAGATACGCAGTATTTT. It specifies CASSQGVNRGAFGGTDTQYF.

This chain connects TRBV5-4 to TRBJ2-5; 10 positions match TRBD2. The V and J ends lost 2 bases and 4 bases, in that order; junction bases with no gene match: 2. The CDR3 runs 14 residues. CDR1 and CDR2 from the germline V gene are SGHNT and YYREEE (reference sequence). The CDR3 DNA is TGTGCCAGCAGCTTCGAGCGGGGGGGAGAGACCCAGTACTTC. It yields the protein CASSFERGGETQYF. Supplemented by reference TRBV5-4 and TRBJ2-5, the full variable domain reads ETGVTQSPTHLIKTRGQQVTLRCSSQSGHNTVSWYQQALGQGPQFIFQYYREEENGRGNFPPRFSGLQFPNYSSELNVNALELDDSALYLCASSFERGGETQYFGPGTRLLVL.

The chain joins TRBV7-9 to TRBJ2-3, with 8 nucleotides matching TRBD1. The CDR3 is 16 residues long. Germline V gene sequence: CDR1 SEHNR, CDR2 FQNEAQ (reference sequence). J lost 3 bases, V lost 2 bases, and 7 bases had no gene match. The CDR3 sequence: CASSLSQGARTDTQYF. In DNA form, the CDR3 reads TGTGCCAGCAGCTTATCCCAGGGGGCTAGAACAGATACGCAGTATTTT. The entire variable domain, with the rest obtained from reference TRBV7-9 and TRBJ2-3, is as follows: DTGVSQNPRHKITKRGQNVTFRCDPISEHNRLYWYRQTLGQGPEFLTYFQNEAQLEKSRLLSDRFSAERPKGSFSTLEIQRTEQGDSAMYLCASSLSQGARTDTQYFGPGTRLTVL.

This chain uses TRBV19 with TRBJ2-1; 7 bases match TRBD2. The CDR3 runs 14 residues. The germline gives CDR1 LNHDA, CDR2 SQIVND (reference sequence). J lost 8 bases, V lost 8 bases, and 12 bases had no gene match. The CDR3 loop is CASSPGRGGDEQFF. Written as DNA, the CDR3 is TGTGCCAGTTCCCCGGGGCGGGGAGGGGATGAGCAGTTCTTC. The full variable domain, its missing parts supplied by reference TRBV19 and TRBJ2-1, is DGGITQSPKYLFRKEGQNVTLSCEQNLNHDAMYWYRQDPGQGLRLIYYSQIVNDFQKGDIAEGYSVSREKKESFPLTVTSAQKNPTAFYLCASSPGRGGDEQFFGPGTRLTVL.

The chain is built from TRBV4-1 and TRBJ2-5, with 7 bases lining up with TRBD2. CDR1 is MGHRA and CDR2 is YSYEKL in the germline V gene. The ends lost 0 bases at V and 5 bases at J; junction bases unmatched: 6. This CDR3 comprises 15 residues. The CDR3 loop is CASSQDEGREETQYF. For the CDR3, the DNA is TGCGCCAGCAGCCAAGATGAAGGGAGGGAGGAGACCCAGTACTTC.

The CDR3 protein is CASRLERDRNYGYTF. CDR3 bases: TGTGCAAGTCGCTTAGAAAGAGACAGGAACTATGGCTACACCTTC. The chain couples TRBV12-2 to TRBJ1-2; the table names TRBD1, a call not compared with the DNA. TRBV12-2 has pseudogene status. This CDR3 comprises 15 residues.

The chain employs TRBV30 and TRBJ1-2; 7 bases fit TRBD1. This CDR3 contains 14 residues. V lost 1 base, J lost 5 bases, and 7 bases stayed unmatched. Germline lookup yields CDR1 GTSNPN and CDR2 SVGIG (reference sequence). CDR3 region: CAWSEGQGGYGYTF. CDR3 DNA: TGTGCCTGGAGTGAGGGGCAGGGGGGATATGGCTACACCTTC.

The CDR3 DNA sequence: TGTGCCAGCAGCCCCACACCGGGACACCCAGAGATAGGCTACACCTTC. This sequence encodes CASSPTPGHPEIGYTF. The rearrangement joins TRBV28 to TRBJ1-2, with a weak D call TRBD1 (6 bases). CDR1 is MDHEN and CDR2 is SYDVKM in the germline V gene. Trimming removed 6 bases from V and 8 bases from J, with 25 bases in between. This CDR3 comprises 16 residues.

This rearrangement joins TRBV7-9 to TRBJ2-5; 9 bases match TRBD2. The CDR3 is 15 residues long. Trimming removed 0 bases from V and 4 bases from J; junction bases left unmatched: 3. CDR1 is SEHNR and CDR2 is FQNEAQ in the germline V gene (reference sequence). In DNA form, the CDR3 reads TGTGCCAGCAGCTTAGCTAGCGGGAGATCAGAGACCCAGTACTTC. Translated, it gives CASSLASGRSETQYF.